This TCR beta chain derives from a study of T cell changes during pregnancy in multiple sclerosis. Profiling relied on immunoSEQ multiplex PCR, and the TCRdb table lists in-frame clones only, not all of them. The table shows roughly 79,000 clones, with under 95% occurring only once. Germline V lookup: CDR1 MGHRA, CDR2 YSYEKL. V lost 5 bases and J lost 4; bases outside the gene matches: 10. CDR3 length: 16 residues. The V gene is TRBV4-1, the J gene TRBJ2-2, with 7 bases matching TRBD2. This TCR derives from a female donor with multiple sclerosis, enrolled in a pregnancy study. Sample: CD4+ T cells from peripheral blood mononuclear cells, taken before pregnancy. The CDR3 region has the DNA TGCGCCAGCAGCAATTCCCCGGGGGGACCCACCGGGGAGCTGTTTTTT. This translates into CASSNSPGGPTGELFF.